A selection of T cell receptor beta chains follows, all from one sample in a study of cytotoxic CD8 clonotypes in ibrutinib-treated CLL. Profiled with immunoSEQ multiplex PCR; TCRdb holds only in-frame clones, not every one. The sample has over 200,000 clones, roughly 77% seen once. Here the sequenced sample was PBMCs, taken after 12 months of ibrutinib treatment. The receptors were sampled from a human donor with chronic lymphocytic leukemia. CDR3s include the opening cysteine and the closing phenylalanine or tryptophan. A D gene is named only where the DNA matches it firmly. Rows give clone size only sometimes, using once, few, many, or a class for an expanded clone.

d_call	clone_size	j_call	v_call	cdr3_aa	cdr3_nt
TRBD1	NA	TRBJ1-1	TRBV23-1	CASSQTGAVNTEAFF	TGCGCCAGCAGCCAAACAGGGGCGGTAAACACTGAAGCTTTCTTT
TRBD1	NA	TRBJ2-1	TRBV6-6	CASLLSGQGKVNEQFF	TGTGCCAGCTTACTGTCAGGACAGGGGAAAGTCAATGAGCAGTTCTTC
TRBD1	NA	TRBJ1-1	TRBV7-9	CASTPVDRENTEAFF	TGTGCCAGCACCCCCGTGGACAGGGAGAACACTGAAGCTTTCTTT
NA	NA	TRBJ2-5	TRBV7-2	CASSPQGLPGETQYF	TGTGCCAGCAGCCCCCAGGGACTTCCTGGAGAGACCCAGTACTTC
TRBD1	NA	TRBJ1-2	TRBV28	CASSLEGARGYTF	TGTGCCAGCAGTTTAGAGGGGGCGCGAGGCTACACCTTC
TRBD2	NA	TRBJ2-3	TRBV10-3	CAISESKSSGAGDTQYF	TGTGCCATCAGTGAGTCGAAATCTAGCGGGGCGGGAGATACGCAGTATTTT
NA	NA	TRBJ2-6	TRBV28	CASMRGNGANVLTF	TGTGCCAGCATGCGAGGGAATGGGGCCAACGTCCTGACTTTC
NA	NA	TRBJ2-7	TRBV11-2	CASSLVVGSSYEQYF	TGTGCCAGCAGCTTAGTGGTAGGGAGCTCCTACGAGCAGTACTTC
TRBD1	NA	TRBJ1-2	TRBV10-3	CAISGTGRLGGYTF	TGTGCCATCAGTGGGACAGGGAGGCTTGGGGGCTACACCTTC
TRBD1	NA	TRBJ2-5	TRBV6-5	CASSYSRTGEETQYF	TGTGCCAGCAGTTACTCGAGGACAGGGGAAGAGACCCAGTACTTC
TRBD1	NA	TRBJ2-3	TRBV27	CASRPGQGADTQYF	TGTGCCAGCAGACCGGGACAGGGGGCCGATACGCAGTATTTT
NA	NA	TRBJ1-4	TRBV19	CASKNVGEKLFF	TGTGCCAGTAAGAATGTTGGTGAAAAACTGTTTTTT
NA	NA	TRBJ2-3	TRBV7-9	CASSFSGGGDTQYF	TGTGCCAGCAGCTTTTCCGGGGGCGGAGATACGCAGTATTTT
NA	NA	TRBJ2-7	TRBV11-3	CASSLDGRQQYF	TGTGCCAGCAGCTTAGACGGGCGGCAGCAGTACTTC
TRBD1	NA	TRBJ2-5	TRBV7-9	CASSLTTGGTKETQYF	TGTGCCAGCAGCTTGACGACAGGGGGCACAAAAGAGACCCAGTACTTC
NA	NA	TRBJ2-7	TRBV5-1	CASSLGHRAPYEQYF	TGCGCCAGCAGCCTCGGACACCGGGCCCCCTACGAGCAGTACTTC
TRBD1	NA	TRBJ1-1	TRBV28	CASSYGQGALKGTEAFF	TGTGCCAGCAGTTACGGACAGGGGGCCTTAAAGGGAACTGAAGCTTTCTTT
NA	NA	TRBJ1-6	TRBV11-1	CASSFTGGNSPLHF	TGTGCCAGCAGCTTCACCGGGGGTAATTCACCCCTCCACTTT
NA	few	TRBJ1-6	TRBV19	CATTRTFHSPLHF	TGTGCCACCACGCGGACTTTTCATTCACCCCTCCACTTT
NA	NA	TRBJ2-3	TRBV5-1	CASSLGGAGDTQYF	TGCGCCAGCAGCTTGGGAGGGGCTGGAGATACGCAGTATTTT
NA	NA	TRBJ1-5	TRBV7-2	CASSLGGGAQPQHF	TGTGCCAGCAGCTTAGGAGGAGGTGCTCAGCCCCAGCATTTT
NA	few	TRBJ1-5	TRBV19	CASSIAAGNQPQHF	TGTGCCAGTAGTATAGCGGCAGGCAATCAGCCCCAGCATTTT
TRBD1	NA	TRBJ2-5	TRBV28	CASSLLGQGFRETQYF	TGTGCCAGCAGTTTATTGGGACAGGGGTTCCGTGAGACCCAGTACTTC
NA	NA	TRBJ1-6	TRBV14	CASSRSTDSPLHF	TGTGCCAGCTCGCGGTCTACAGATTCACCCCTCCACTTT